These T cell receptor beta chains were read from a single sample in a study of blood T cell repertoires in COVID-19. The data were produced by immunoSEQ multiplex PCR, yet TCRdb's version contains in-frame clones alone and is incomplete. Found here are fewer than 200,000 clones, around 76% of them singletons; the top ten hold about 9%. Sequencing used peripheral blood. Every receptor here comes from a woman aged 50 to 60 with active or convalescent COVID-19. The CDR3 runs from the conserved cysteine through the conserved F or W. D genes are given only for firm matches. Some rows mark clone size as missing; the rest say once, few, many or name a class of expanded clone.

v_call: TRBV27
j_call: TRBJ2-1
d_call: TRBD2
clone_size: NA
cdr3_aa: CASSLRGGIGNEQFF
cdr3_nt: TGTGCCAGCAGTTTACGCGGGGGTATTGGTAATGAGCAGTTCTTC

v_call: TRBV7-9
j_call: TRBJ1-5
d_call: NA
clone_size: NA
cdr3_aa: CASSPQKYDSSNQPQHF
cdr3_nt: TGTGCCAGCAGCCCCCAGAAGTACGACAGTAGCAATCAGCCCCAGCATTTT

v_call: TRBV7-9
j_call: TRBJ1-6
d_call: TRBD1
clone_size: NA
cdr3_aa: CASSSEGTALHF
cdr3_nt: TGTGCCAGCAGCTCAGAGGGGACAGCTCTCCACTTT

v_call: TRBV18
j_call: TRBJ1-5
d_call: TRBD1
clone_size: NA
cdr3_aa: CASSPKRVQGARQPQHF
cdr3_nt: TGTGCCAGCTCACCAAAGCGGGTACAGGGGGCGCGGCAGCCCCAGCATTTT

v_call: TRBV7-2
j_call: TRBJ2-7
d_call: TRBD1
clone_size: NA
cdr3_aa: CASSLAQTGPYEQYF
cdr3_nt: TGTGCCAGCAGCTTAGCCCAGACAGGGCCCTACGAGCAGTACTTC

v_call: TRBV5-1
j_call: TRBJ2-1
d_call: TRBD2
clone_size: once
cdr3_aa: CASTPGGSGGAEQFF
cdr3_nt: TGCGCCAGCACCCCCGGGGGTAGCGGGGGGGCTGAGCAGTTCTTC

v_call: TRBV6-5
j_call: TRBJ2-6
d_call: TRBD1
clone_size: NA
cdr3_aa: CASRLGQSGANVLTF
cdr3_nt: TGTGCCAGCAGATTGGGACAGTCTGGGGCCAACGTCCTGACTTTC

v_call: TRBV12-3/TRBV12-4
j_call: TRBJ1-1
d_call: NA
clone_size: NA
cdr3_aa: CASSPQGWGEAFF
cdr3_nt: TGTGCCAGCAGTCCTCAGGGGTGGGGGGAAGCTTTCTTT

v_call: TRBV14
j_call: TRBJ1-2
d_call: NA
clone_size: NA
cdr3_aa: CASSQDHWSSYGYTF
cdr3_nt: TGTGCCAGCAGCCAAGATCATTGGAGCTCGTATGGCTACACCTTC

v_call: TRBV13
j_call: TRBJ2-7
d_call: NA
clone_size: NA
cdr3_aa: CASSLVVMGRSYEQYF
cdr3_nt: TGTGCCAGCAGCTTAGTGGTCATGGGCAGATCCTACGAGCAGTACTTC

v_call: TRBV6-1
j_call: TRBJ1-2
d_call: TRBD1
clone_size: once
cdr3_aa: CASSEAGGRGRVGYTF
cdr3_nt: TGTGCCAGCAGTGAAGCGGGGGGAAGGGGGCGCGTTGGCTACACCTTC

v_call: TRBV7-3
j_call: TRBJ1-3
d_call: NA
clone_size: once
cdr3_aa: CASSSNMGNTIYF
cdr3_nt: TGTGCCAGCAGCTCCAACATGGGAAACACCATATATTTT

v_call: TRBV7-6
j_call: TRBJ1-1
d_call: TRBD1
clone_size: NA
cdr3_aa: CASSPRQGRNTEAFF
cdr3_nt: TGTGCCAGCAGCCCGAGACAGGGGCGGAACACTGAAGCTTTCTTT

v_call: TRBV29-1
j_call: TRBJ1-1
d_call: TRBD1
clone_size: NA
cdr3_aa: CSVVGQSTEAFF
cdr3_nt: TGCAGCGTTGTGGGACAGAGCACTGAAGCTTTCTTT

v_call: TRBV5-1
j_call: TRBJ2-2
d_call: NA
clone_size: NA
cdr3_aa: CASSFSGDGTGELFF
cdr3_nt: TGCGCCAGCAGCTTTTCAGGGGATGGCACCGGGGAGCTGTTTTTT

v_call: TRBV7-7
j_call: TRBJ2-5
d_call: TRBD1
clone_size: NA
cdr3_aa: CASSLRDSHQETQYF
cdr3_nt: TGTGCTAGCAGCCTCCGGGACAGCCACCAAGAGACCCAGTACTTC

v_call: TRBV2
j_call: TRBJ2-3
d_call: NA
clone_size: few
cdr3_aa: CASSESADTQYF
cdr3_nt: TGTGCCAGCAGTGAATCAGCAGATACGCAGTATTTT

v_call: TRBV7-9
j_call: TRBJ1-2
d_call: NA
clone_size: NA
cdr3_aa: CASSTGYGYTF
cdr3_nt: TGTGCCAGCAGCACGGGCTATGGCTACACCTTC

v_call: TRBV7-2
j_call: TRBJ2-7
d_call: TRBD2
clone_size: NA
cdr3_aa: CASSFGTSGSREQYF
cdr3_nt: TGTGCCAGCAGTTTCGGGACTAGCGGGAGTCGCGAGCAGTACTTC

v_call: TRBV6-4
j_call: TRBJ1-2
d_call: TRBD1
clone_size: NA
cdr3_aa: CASSVGTGSPYGYTF
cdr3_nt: TGTGCCAGCAGTGTTGGGACAGGCTCTCCCTATGGCTACACCTTC

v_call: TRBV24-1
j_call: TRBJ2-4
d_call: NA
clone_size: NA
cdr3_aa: CATSGGRGLGKNIQYF
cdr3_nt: TGTGCCACCAGTGGAGGGAGAGGATTGGGCAAAAACATTCAGTACTTC

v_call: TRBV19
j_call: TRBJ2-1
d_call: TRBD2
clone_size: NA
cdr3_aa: CASSILLAGPNNEQFF
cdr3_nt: TGTGCCAGTAGTATATTATTAGCGGGACCTAACAATGAGCAGTTCTTC

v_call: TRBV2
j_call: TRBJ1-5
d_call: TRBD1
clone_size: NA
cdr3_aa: CASTRQGGNQPQHF
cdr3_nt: TGTGCCAGCACTAGACAGGGGGGAAATCAGCCCCAGCATTTT

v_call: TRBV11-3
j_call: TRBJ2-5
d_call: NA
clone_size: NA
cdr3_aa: CASSLDGGPGETQYF
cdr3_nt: TGTGCCAGCAGCTTAGATGGCGGCCCTGGGGAGACCCAGTACTTC

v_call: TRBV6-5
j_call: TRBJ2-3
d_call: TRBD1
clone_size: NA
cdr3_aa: CASRRTGLGTDTQYF
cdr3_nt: TGTGCCAGCAGGAGGACAGGGCTGGGCACAGATACGCAGTATTTT

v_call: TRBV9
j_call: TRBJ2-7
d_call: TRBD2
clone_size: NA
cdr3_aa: CASSVTSGGEQYF
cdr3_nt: TGTGCCAGCAGCGTGACTAGCGGAGGGGAGCAGTACTTC

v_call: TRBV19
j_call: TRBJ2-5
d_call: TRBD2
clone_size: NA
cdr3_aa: CASRSTSVNIETQYF
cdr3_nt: TGTGCCAGTAGGAGTACTAGCGTGAATATAGAGACCCAGTACTTC

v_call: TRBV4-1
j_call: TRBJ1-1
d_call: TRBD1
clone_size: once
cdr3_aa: CASSQEGQGETEAFF
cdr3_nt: TGCGCCAGCAGCCAAGAGGGGCAGGGGGAGACTGAAGCTTTCTTT

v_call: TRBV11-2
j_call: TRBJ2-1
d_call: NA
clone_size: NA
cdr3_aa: CASSPWTPRLYNEQFF
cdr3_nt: TGTGCCAGCAGCCCGTGGACACCGAGGCTTTACAATGAGCAGTTCTTC

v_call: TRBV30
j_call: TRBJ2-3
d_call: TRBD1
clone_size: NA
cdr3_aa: CAWARDRVFF
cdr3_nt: TGTGCCTGGGCCCGGGACAGGGTGTTTTTT

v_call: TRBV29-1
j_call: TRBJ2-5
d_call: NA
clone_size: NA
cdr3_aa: CSARGQEGTQYF
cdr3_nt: TGCAGCGCCAGAGGACAAGAAGGGACCCAGTACTTC

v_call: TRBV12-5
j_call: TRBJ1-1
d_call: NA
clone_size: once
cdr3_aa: CASGLDGRGAFF
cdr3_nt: TGTGCTAGTGGTTTGGACGGGAGGGGAGCTTTCTTT

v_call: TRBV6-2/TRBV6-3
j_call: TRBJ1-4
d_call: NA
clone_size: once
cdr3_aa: CASSYRLQRLFF
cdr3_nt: TGTGCCAGCAGTTACCGACTACAACGACTGTTTTTT

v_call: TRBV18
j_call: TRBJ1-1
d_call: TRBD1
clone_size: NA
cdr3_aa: CASSNRGGQGSGTEAFF
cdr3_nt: TGTGCCAGCTCGAACAGGGGTGGACAGGGGTCGGGCACTGAAGCTTTCTTT

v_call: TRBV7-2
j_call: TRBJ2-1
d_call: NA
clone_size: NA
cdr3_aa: CASSLQDSPYNEQFF
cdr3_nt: TGTGCCAGCAGCTTACAAGACAGCCCCTACAATGAGCAGTTCTTC

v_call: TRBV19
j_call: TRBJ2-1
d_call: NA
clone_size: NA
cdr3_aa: CASSMGGRGSYNEQFF
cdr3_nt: TGTGCCAGTAGTATGGGGGGACGGGGCTCCTACAATGAGCAGTTCTTC

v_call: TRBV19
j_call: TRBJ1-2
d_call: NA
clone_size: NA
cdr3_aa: CASSIELTGYGYTF
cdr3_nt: TGTGCCAGTAGTATAGAGTTGACAGGATATGGCTACACCTTC

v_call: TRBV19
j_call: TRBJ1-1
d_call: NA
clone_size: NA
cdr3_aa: CASSSLGKLAHMNTEAFF
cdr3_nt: TGTGCCAGTAGTAGCCTAGGAAAGCTAGCCCACATGAACACTGAAGCTTTCTTT

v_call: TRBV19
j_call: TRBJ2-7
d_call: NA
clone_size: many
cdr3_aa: CASSIAQGMVYEQYF
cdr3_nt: TGTGCCAGTAGTATAGCCCAGGGAATGGTCTACGAGCAGTACTTC

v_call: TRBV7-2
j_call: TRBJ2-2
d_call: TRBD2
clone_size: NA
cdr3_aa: CASSPGLAGGYGELFF
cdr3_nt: TGTGCCAGCAGCCCGGGACTAGCGGGGGGGTACGGGGAGCTGTTTTTT

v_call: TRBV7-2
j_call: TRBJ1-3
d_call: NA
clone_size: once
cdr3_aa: CASSPVGGVLLTIYF
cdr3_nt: TGTGCCAGCAGCCCGGTGGGGGGGGTGTTGCTCACCATATATTTT

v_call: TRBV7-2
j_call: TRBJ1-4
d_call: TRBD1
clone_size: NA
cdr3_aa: CASSSRDREKLFF
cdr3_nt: TGTGCCAGCAGCTCCAGGGACAGGGAAAAACTGTTTTTT

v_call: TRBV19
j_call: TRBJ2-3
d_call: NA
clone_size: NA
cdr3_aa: CASSTRDSGTQYF
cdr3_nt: TGTGCCAGTAGTACGCGGGACTCTGGAACGCAGTATTTT

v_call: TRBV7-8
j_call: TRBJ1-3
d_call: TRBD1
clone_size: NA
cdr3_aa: CASSPPGQGSSGNTIYF
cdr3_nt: TGTGCCAGCAGCCCCCCGGGACAGGGGAGCTCTGGAAACACCATATATTTT

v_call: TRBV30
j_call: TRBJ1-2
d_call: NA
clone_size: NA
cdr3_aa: CAWSVGGGLYGYTF
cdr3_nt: TGTGCCTGGAGTGTAGGGGGGGGTCTCTATGGCTACACCTTC

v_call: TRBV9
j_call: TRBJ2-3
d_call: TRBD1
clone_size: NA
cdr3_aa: CASSVGQWRDTQYF
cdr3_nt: TGTGCCAGCAGCGTGGGACAGTGGAGAGATACGCAGTATTTT

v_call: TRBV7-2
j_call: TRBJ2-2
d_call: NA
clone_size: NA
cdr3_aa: CASSLVGQVNTGELFF
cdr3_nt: TGTGCCAGCAGCTTAGTGGGGCAGGTGAACACCGGGGAGCTGTTTTTT

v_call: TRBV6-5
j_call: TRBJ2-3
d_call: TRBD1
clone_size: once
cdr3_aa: CASRTTGVTDTQYF
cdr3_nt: TGTGCCAGCAGGACGACAGGGGTCACAGATACGCAGTATTTT

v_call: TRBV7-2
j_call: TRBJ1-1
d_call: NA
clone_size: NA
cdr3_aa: CASSLGVRWQDKNTEAFF
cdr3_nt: TGTGCCAGCAGCTTAGGGGTAAGGTGGCAGGACAAGAACACTGAAGCTTTCTTT

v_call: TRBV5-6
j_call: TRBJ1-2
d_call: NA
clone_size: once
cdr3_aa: CASSFEGGWSYGYTF
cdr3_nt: TGTGCCAGCAGTTTTGAAGGGGGTTGGTCCTATGGCTACACCTTC

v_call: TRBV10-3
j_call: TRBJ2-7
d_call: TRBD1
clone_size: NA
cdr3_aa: CAISGTGDYEQYF
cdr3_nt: TGTGCCATCAGTGGTACAGGGGACTACGAGCAGTACTTC

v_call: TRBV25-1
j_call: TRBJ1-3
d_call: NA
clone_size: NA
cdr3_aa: CASREPSGNTIYF
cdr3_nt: TGTGCCAGCAGAGAGCCCTCTGGAAACACCATATATTTT

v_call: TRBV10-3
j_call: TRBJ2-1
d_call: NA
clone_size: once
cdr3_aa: CAISESARLTNEQFF
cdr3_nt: TGTGCCATCAGTGAGTCGGCGAGACTTACAAATGAGCAGTTCTTC

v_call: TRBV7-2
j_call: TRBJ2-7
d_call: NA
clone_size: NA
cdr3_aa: CASSSLSGPPYEQYF
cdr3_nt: TGTGCCAGCAGCTCATTAAGCGGGCCCCCCTACGAGCAGTACTTC

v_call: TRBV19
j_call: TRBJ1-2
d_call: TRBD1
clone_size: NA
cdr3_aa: CASSTQDREYNYGYTF
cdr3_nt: TGTGCCAGTAGTACCCAGGACAGGGAGTATAACTATGGCTACACCTTC